This T cell receptor beta chain was observed in a study of breast tumors, draining lymph nodes, adjacent tissues. Breast cancer patients provided tissue from their axillary draining lymph nodes. Germline CDR1 reads LNHDA; CDR2 reads SQIVND (reference sequence). V lost 4 bases to trimming and J lost 4 bases; unmatched junction nucleotides: 20. The CDR3 is made up of 22 amino acids. TCRdb re-called the multiplex PCR reads with MiXCR, one entry per CDR3 protein. The sample shows over 130,000 distinct CDR3 sequences, approximately 32% of them seen only once. This clonotype was observed many times. The sample comprised axillary lymph node tissue. J is TRBJ2-1 and V is TRBV19; TRBD2 matches 15 bases. This receptor was obtained from a female donor with breast cancer. Some clones in this sample may be carry-over from other donors' samples. CDR3 protein: CASSRQGGAPGLAGGSYNEQFF. The CDR3 DNA reads TGTGCCAGTAGTAGACAGGGGGGGGCACCGGGACTAGCGGGGGGCTCTTACAATGAGCAGTTCTTC.